A single sample is the source of the 30 T cell receptor beta chains below, sequenced in a study of T cell responses to AZD1222 COVID-19 vaccine. Profiling relied on immunoSEQ multiplex PCR, and the TCRdb table lists in-frame clones only, not all of them. The sample comprises approximately 77,000 clones, under 95% of which are singletons, and about 7.1% rests with the top ten. The sample in question was peripheral blood, obtained on day 0 of MenACWY control vaccination. The receptors were gathered from an adult in good health.

The V and J genes are TRBV7-9 and TRBJ2-5, with D possibly being TRBD2 (6 bases). With 2 bases removed from V and 4 bases from J, the gap between germline ends came to 14 bases. Germline V gene lookup returns CDR1 SEHNR and CDR2 FQNEAQ (reference sequence). The CDR3 covers 15 residues. In DNA form, the CDR3 reads TGTGCCAGCAGCTTATCCGGGACTTTAGGAGAGACCCAGTACTTC. Amino acid sequence: CASSLSGTLGETQYF.

This chain joins TRBV5-1 and TRBJ1-1, with a possible D match to TRBD1 (5 bases). This CDR3 comprises 16 residues. Germline loops: CDR1 SGHRS, CDR2 YFSETQ. V lost 4 bases and J 3 bases, leaving 19 bases between the germline ends. The CDR3 region has the DNA TGCGCCAGCAGCCTTGGGGGACTAACGGGATACACTGAAGCTTTCTTT. This codes for CASSLGGLTGYTEAFF.

This chain joins TRBV19 and TRBJ2-1; TRBD2 aligns across 8 bases. Trimming removed 4 bases from V and 10 bases from J; junction bases left unmatched: 15. This CDR3 has 16 residues. Germline V lookup: CDR1 LNHDA, CDR2 SQIVND (reference sequence). The CDR3 loop reads CASSRGTSRPVKEQFF. For the CDR3, the DNA is TGTGCCAGTAGTAGGGGGACTAGTAGGCCGGTCAAGGAGCAGTTCTTC.

J is TRBJ1-2 and V is TRBV28; 9 bases are a match to TRBD1. CDR1 is MDHEN, CDR2 SYDVKM, per germline. This CDR3 is 11 amino acids long. The CDR3: CVAGQGYGYTF. The CDR3 DNA is TGTGTTGCTGGACAGGGGTATGGCTACACCTTC.

The chain uses TRBV3-1 (or the pseudogene TRBV3-2) and TRBJ1-5, with D unclear. Germline V gene lookup returns CDR1 LGHDT and CDR2 YNNKEL (reference sequence). Trimming shortened V by 1 base and J by 0 bases, and 7 bases separated the two germline ends. The CDR3 is 15 amino acids. In DNA form, the CDR3 reads TGTGCCAGCAGCCAAGCCGGTTTTAGCAATCAGCCCCAGCATTTT. Translation gives CASSQAGFSNQPQHF.

This chain links TRBV21-1 with TRBJ2-1; the DNA was not compared with TRBD1, the D call given in the table. TRBV21-1 is reported as a pseudogene. This CDR3 is built from 19 residues. CDR3 in DNA: TGTGCCAGCAGCGCAGGGACAGGGGGCTCCGGTAGCTGTACACATGAGCAGTTCTTC. Amino acid sequence: CASSAGTGGSGSCTHEQFF.

This sequence joins TRBV10-3 and TRBJ2-3; TRBD2 is a possible D gene (6 bases). The CDR3 totals 13 residues. Germline V gives CDR1 ENHRY, CDR2 SYGVKD. Trimming pared 11 bases from V and 2 bases from J, leaving 14 bases between. The CDR3 DNA reads as TGTGCCGCGGAGGGCGGAACCACAGATACGCAGTATTTT. This encodes CAAEGGTTDTQYF.

The rearrangement links TRBV5-6 to TRBJ1-6, with 10 bases that match TRBD1. With 4 bases clipped from V and 9 bases from J, the junction kept 10 bases outside the gene matches. The CDR3 spans 16 residues. In germline, CDR1 is SGHDT, CDR2 YYEEEE. The CDR3 DNA reads as TGTGCCAGCAGCCAATCGACAGGGGGCATGGGTTCACCCCTCCACTTT. Translated, it gives CASSQSTGGMGSPLHF.

CDR3 protein: CASSFLYGQPQHF. CDR3 DNA sequence: TGTGCCAGCAGTTTTCTATACGGACAGCCCCAGCATTTT. The V and J genes are TRBV27 and TRBJ1-5; D is ambiguous. Germline assignment: CDR1 MNHEY and CDR2 SMNVEV (reference sequence). The CDR3 contains 13 residues. Trimming removed 3 bases at V and 7 bases at J, with 10 bases between.

The rearrangement links TRBV4-2 to TRBJ2-1; 9 bases are a match to TRBD2. With 3 bases clipped from V and 6 bases from J, the junction kept 12 bases outside the gene matches. This CDR3 has 17 amino acids. Germline assignment: CDR1 LGHNA and CDR2 YNFKEQ. CDR3 amino acids: CASSQVARGGSSNEQFF. The CDR3, as DNA: TGTGCCAGCAGCCAGGTCGCGCGGGGGGGCTCGAGCAATGAGCAGTTCTTC.

The chain combines TRBV5-1 with TRBJ2-3; maybe TRBD2 (6 bases). CDR1 is SGHRS, CDR2 YFSETQ, per germline. The V end lost 6 bases, the J end lost 0 bases, and 11 bases lay between the germline ends. The CDR3 has 14 residues. CDR3 residues: CASTGGLSTDTQYF. Here the CDR3 DNA reads TGCGCCAGCACCGGGGGATTGAGCACAGATACGCAGTATTTT.

The chain links TRBV5-4 to TRBJ2-5; either TRBD1 or TRBD2 may fit D (5 bases each). V lost 3 bases and J lost 4, with 16 bases in between. Germline V gene sequence: CDR1 SGHNT, CDR2 YYREEE (reference sequence). CDR3 length equals 15 residues. The CDR3 coding sequence is TGTGCCAGCAGCTCCCGGGACCGCCCGGGAGAGACCCAGTACTTC. Translating gives CASSSRDRPGETQYF. Supplemented by reference TRBV5-4 and TRBJ2-5, the full variable domain reads ETGVTQSPTHLIKTRGQQVTLRCSSQSGHNTVSWYQQALGQGPQFIFQYYREEENGRGNFPPRFSGLQFPNYSSELNVNALELDDSALYLCASSSRDRPGETQYFGPGTRLLVL.

The gene calls are TRBV15 and TRBJ2-6; D remains unclear. Trimming removed 0 bases from V and 1 base from J, with 7 bases in between. The CDR3 loop spans 16 amino acids. CDR1 and CDR2 from the germline V gene are LNHNV and YYDKDF (reference sequence). The CDR3 coding sequence is TGTGCCACCAGCAGAGATTTCCAGTCTGGGGCCAACGTCCTGACTTTC. Protein sequence: CATSRDFQSGANVLTF.

The V gene is TRBV19, the J gene TRBJ2-7, with a weak D call TRBD2 (7 bases). Per germline, CDR1 LNHDA and CDR2 SQIVND (reference sequence). This CDR3 is built from 17 residues. V was cut by 1 base and J by 2 bases, with 18 bases left in between. The CDR3 region is CASSIGSGGRPTYEQYF. CDR3 nucleotide sequence: TGTGCCAGTAGTATAGGGTCGGGGGGCCGGCCGACCTACGAGCAGTACTTC.

For this clone: At one boundary the junction diverges from the germline segment, which might be a read error. V and J are TRBV7-9 and TRBJ2-7, with TRBD1 matching 7 bases. This CDR3 has 16 residues. The V gene's germline CDR1 is SEHNR and CDR2 FQNEAQ (reference sequence). The CDR3 is CATSLEAWTGSYEQYF. The CDR3 DNA follows: TGTGCCACCAGCTTAGAGGCCTGGACAGGATCCTACGAGCAGTACTTC.

This rearrangement joins TRBV3-1 (or the pseudogene TRBV3-2) to TRBJ2-2; 11 bases fit TRBD1. CDR3 length equals 16 residues. With V trimmed by 3 bases and J by 3 bases, 3 bases remained unmatched. Germline V gives CDR1 LGHDT, CDR2 YNNKEL (reference sequence). CDR3 amino acids: CASSQVGQGDTGELFF. The CDR3 nucleotides are TGTGCCAGCAGCCAGGTGGGACAGGGGGACACCGGGGAGCTGTTTTTT.

In its sample, this clone ranks as medium-sized. This sequence joins TRBV4-3 and TRBJ2-3, with TRBD1 matching 9 bases. V gave up 3 bases and J gave up 4 bases; unmatched junction bases: 8. The CDR3 is made up of 16 amino acids. CDR1 and CDR2 (germline): LGHNA, YSLEER. The CDR3 spells CASSQERQGGADTQYF. The CDR3 DNA reads as TGCGCCAGCAGCCAGGAAAGACAGGGGGGAGCAGATACGCAGTATTTT.

V gene TRBV5-1 combines with J gene TRBJ2-7; D is ambiguous. Trimming removed 0 bases from V and 2 bases from J, with 6 bases in between. The CDR3 totals 13 residues. Germline V CDR1 and CDR2: SGHRS, YFSETQ. The CDR3 here is CASSLGLTYEQYF. CDR3 DNA: TGCGCCAGCAGCTTGGGACTGACCTACGAGCAGTACTTC.

The count of this clone is one. CDR3 residues: CASSLSRAGNQPQHF. CDR3 sequence (DNA): TGTGCCAGCAGCTTATCGAGGGCGGGCAATCAGCCCCAGCATTTT. The chain uses TRBV7-8 and TRBJ1-5; D uncertain. CDR1 SGHVS and CDR2 FQNEAQ come from the germline V gene. Trimming removed 2 bases at V and 2 bases at J, with 10 bases between. The CDR3 spans 15 residues.

V gene TRBV6-2 or TRBV6-3 combines with J gene TRBJ2-7; D possibly corresponds to TRBD1 (6 bases). Germline CDR1 reads MNHEY; CDR2 reads SVGEGT. Trimming shortened V by 7 bases and J by 2 bases, and 12 bases separated the two germline ends. The CDR3 is 13 amino acids. The CDR3 protein is CASTPGHTYEQYF. The CDR3 region has the DNA TGTGCCAGCACCCCGGGACATACCTACGAGCAGTACTTC.

The chain is built from TRBV12-3 or TRBV12-4 and TRBJ2-5; D not certain. The length of the CDR3 is 13 residues. The V end lost 0 bases, the J end lost 7 bases, and 9 bases lay between the germline ends. CDR3 sequence reads: CASSLATTGTQYF. CDR3 coding DNA: TGTGCCAGCAGTTTAGCGACCACCGGGACCCAGTACTTC.

This chain uses TRBV7-2 with TRBJ2-3, with D perhaps matching TRBD1 (6 bases). V lost 5 bases and J lost 1, with 13 bases in between. There are 15 residues in the CDR3. In germline, CDR1 is SGHTA, CDR2 FQGNSA. The CDR3 DNA sequence: TGTGCCAGCAGCCCTGGACAGAGTGGCACAGATACGCAGTATTTT. Residues: CASSPGQSGTDTQYF.

For the CDR3, the DNA is TGTGCCAGCAGCCAGATTAGGCCAGGACAGGCGAACACTGAAGCTTTCTTT. Amino acids: CASSQIRPGQANTEAFF. The V and J genes are TRBV4-2 and TRBJ1-1; TRBD1 agrees at 7 bases. After removal of 3 bases from V and 1 base from J, the junction contained 11 bases not matched to a gene. CDR1 is LGHNA, CDR2 YNFKEQ, per germline. This CDR3 is 17 amino acids long.

The J gene is TRBJ2-3, the V gene TRBV5-8; tentative D call: TRBD1 (6 bases). This CDR3 region has 15 residues. Trimming took off 1 base at V and 2 bases at J, with 11 bases between the two ends. CDR1 is SGHTS and CDR2 is YDEGEE in the germline V gene. CDR3 nucleotides: TGTGCCAGCAGCTTGACAGGGACCCCCACAGATACGCAGTATTTT. Residues: CASSLTGTPTDTQYF. The full variable domain, rest sourced from reference TRBV5-8 and TRBJ2-3, is EAGVTQSPTHLIKTRGQQATLRCSPISGHTSVYWYQQALGLGLQFLLWYDEGEERNRGNFPPRFSGRQFPNYSSELNVNALELEDSALYLCASSLTGTPTDTQYFGPGTRLTVL.

V usage is TRBV11-3 and J usage is TRBJ2-1, with D maybe TRBD2 (7 bases). CDR3 size: 14 residues. V was shortened by 1 base and J by 5 bases, with 9 bases between the two germline ends. Germline values: CDR1 SGHNT, CDR2 YENEEA. The CDR3 reads CASSLVGGDNEQFF. For the CDR3, the DNA is TGTGCCAGCAGCTTAGTAGGGGGGGACAATGAGCAGTTCTTC.

The chain joins TRBV19 to TRBJ1-4; a possible D gene is TRBD1 (6 bases). The CDR3 runs to 15 residues. Germline CDR1 LNHDA, CDR2 SQIVND (reference sequence). Between the trimmed V and J ends, which lost 5 bases and 4 bases, there was a span of 14 bases. DNA of the CDR3: TGTGCCAGTAGTTCCCGACAGGAAGATAATGAAAAACTGTTTTTT. This encodes CASSSRQEDNEKLFF.

This clone was counted only a few times. The chain employs TRBV19 and TRBJ2-2; 7 bases line up with TRBD1. The CDR3 extends over 15 amino acids. The V gene's germline CDR1 is LNHDA and CDR2 SQIVND (reference sequence). V was pared by 4 bases and J by 4 bases, with 6 bases of the junction left unmatched. CDR3 protein: CASSNPGTATGELFF. The CDR3 nucleotides are TGTGCCAGTAGTAACCCCGGGACAGCCACCGGGGAGCTGTTTTTT.

The J gene is TRBJ1-2, the V gene TRBV7-9; TRBD1 aligns across 9 bases. The trim removed 1 base at V and 6 bases at J, leaving 3 bases unmatched. This CDR3 is 14 amino acids long. Germline loops: CDR1 SEHNR, CDR2 FQNEAQ (reference sequence). DNA of the CDR3: TGTGCCAGCAGCTTAGGGGACAGGGACCATGGCTACACCTTC. This sequence encodes CASSLGDRDHGYTF.

CDR3 in amino acids: CASSSGPTGQGWTDTQYF. CDR3 sequence (DNA): TGTGCCAGCAGTTCGGGACCGACGGGACAGGGATGGACAGATACGCAGTATTTT. The V and J genes are TRBV27 and TRBJ2-3; 9 bases align to TRBD1. The trim removed 4 bases at V and 3 bases at J, leaving 14 bases unmatched. The CDR3 runs to 18 residues. CDR1 is MNHEY and CDR2 is SMNVEV in the germline V gene (reference sequence).

The chain carries TRBV19 and TRBJ2-2; 14 nucleotides align to TRBD2. The V gene's germline CDR1 is LNHDA and CDR2 SQIVND (reference sequence). After removal of 7 bases from V and 7 bases from J, the junction contained 8 bases not matched to a gene. The CDR3 length is 16 residues. The CDR3 here is CASNRLAGGQRGELFF. The CDR3 DNA reads TGTGCCAGTAACCGACTAGCGGGGGGGCAGCGCGGGGAGCTGTTTTTT.